Sequencing of this T cell receptor (beta chain) was carried out in a study of blood T cell repertoires in COVID-19. About the research overall: The origin of the acute and convalescent COVID-19 samples was the United States, Italy and Spain.

Source study methods: Counts of nucleated cells, estimated from reference gene primer amplification, were obtained. Repertoires were generated with immunoSEQ multiplex PCR, while TCRdb's copy carries only in-frame clones and drops some. The V and J calls and clone size are taken from that table; D and trimming were inferred from the DNA. The sample includes a few hundred thousand clones, roughly 84% of them seen just once. The V segment lost 7 bases and the J segment 2 bases; nucleotides outside the gene matches: 10. The CDR3 has 17 residues. Germline lookup yields CDR1 ENHRY and CDR2 SYGVKD. This TCR came from a woman aged 40 to 55 who had recovered from COVID-19. The chain recombines TRBV10-3 with TRBJ2-3; 12 bases match TRBD1. The sequencing sample was made of peripheral blood. The CDR3 protein is CAIKGDRGRGDTDTQYF. The CDR3 DNA is TGTGCCATCAAGGGGGACAGGGGGCGAGGGGACACAGATACGCAGTATTTT.